These 20 T cell receptor beta chains originate from one sample sequenced in a study of T cells and Merkel cell carcinoma outcomes. The repertoire was sequenced with immunoSEQ multiplex PCR; TCRdb's copy has only in-frame clones and lacks some. Of about 2,100 clones detected, 85% to 90% appear once; the ten largest clones hold about 7%. What was sequenced was tumor tissue from Merkel cell carcinoma. These receptors all stem from a human donor with Merkel cell carcinoma.

The V call is TRBV30, the J call TRBJ1-2, with a weak D call TRBD1 (5 bases). The CDR3 has 17 residues. Germline CDR1 reads GTSNPN; CDR2 reads SVGIG (reference sequence). Deletions cut 4 bases from V and 1 base from J, with 22 bases between. CDR3: CAWKPKTVRVFNYGYTF. The CDR3 nucleotides read TGTGCCTGGAAACCTAAGACCGTCAGGGTATTTAACTATGGCTACACCTTC. Full variable domain (outside the CDR3, taken from reference TRBV30 and TRBJ1-2): SQTIHQWPATLVQPVGSPLSLECTVEGTSNPNLYWYRQAAGRGLQLLFYSVGIGQISSEVPQNLSASRPQDRQFILSSKKLLLSDSGFYLCAWKPKTVRVFNYGYTFGSGTRLTVV.

The chain links TRBV5-1 to TRBJ1-1, with D hard to call. Per the germline V gene, CDR1 is SGHRS and CDR2 is YFSETQ. Trimming removed 1 base from V and 6 bases from J, with 13 bases in between. CDR3 length: 14 residues. In DNA, the CDR3 is TGCGCCAGCAGCTTGTCAATCAGACTCTCTGAAGCTTTCTTT. It translates to CASSLSIRLSEAFF. Variable domain in full (rest from reference TRBV5-1 and TRBJ1-1): KAGVTQTPRYLIKTRGQQVTLSCSPISGHRSVSWYQQTPGQGLQFLFEYFSETQRNKGNFPGRFSGRQFSNSRSEMNVSTLELGDSALYLCASSLSIRLSEAFFGQGTRLTVV.

This sequence joins TRBV5-1 and TRBJ2-1, with 10 positions matching TRBD2. The ends lost 2 bases at V and 10 bases at J; junction bases unmatched: 6. Germline V gives CDR1 SGHRS, CDR2 YFSETQ. The CDR3 consists of 14 residues. The CDR3 DNA sequence: TGCGCCAGCAGCTTCCAGCGGGGGGGCCGCGAGCAGTTCTTC. This gives the protein CASSFQRGGREQFF.

The V call is TRBV19, the J call TRBJ2-5; TRBD1 aligns across 10 bases. The J segment lost 5 bases and the V segment lost 6 bases, leaving 12 bases of the junction unmatched. Germline assignment: CDR1 LNHDA and CDR2 SQIVND (reference sequence). The CDR3 has 16 residues. The CDR3 loop reads CASSRPTGTGDETQYF. DNA for the CDR3: TGTGCCAGTAGCCGACCCACCGGGACAGGGGATGAGACCCAGTACTTC.

About this clone itself: Other DNA sequences in the sample encode the same CDR3. The chain uses TRBV30 and TRBJ2-5; D call uncertain. This CDR3 contains 13 residues. From germline, CDR1 is GTSNPN and CDR2 SVGIG (reference sequence). The germline V and J ends were trimmed by 0 bases and 4 bases, with 9 bases remaining between them. DNA of the CDR3: TGTGCCTGGAGTGTGCGTTCCGGAGAGACCCAGTACTTC. Amino acids: CAWSVRSGETQYF.

J is TRBJ2-7 and V is TRBV18; 9 bases are a match to TRBD1. J gave up 4 bases and V 1 base, and 2 bases lay outside the gene matches. The CDR3 loop spans 14 amino acids. Germline CDR1 reads KGHSH; CDR2 reads LQKENI. This chain's CDR3 is CASSPLQGAYEQYF. CDR3 coding DNA: TGTGCCAGCTCACCACTACAGGGGGCGTACGAGCAGTACTTC.

The chain recombines TRBV9 with TRBJ2-1; 8 nucleotides line up with TRBD2. This CDR3 has 16 amino acids. Germline lookup yields CDR1 SGDLS and CDR2 YYNGEE. J was trimmed by 2 bases and V by 4 bases; bases with no gene match: 8. The CDR3 DNA reads as TGTGCCAGCAGCCTGGGGGCGGGGGGAACCTACAATGAGCAGTTCTTC. This codes for CASSLGAGGTYNEQFF.

The V and J genes are TRBV28 and TRBJ1-2; D possibly corresponds to TRBD1 (5 bases). CDR3 length: 13 amino acids. Per germline, CDR1 MDHEN and CDR2 SYDVKM. V lost 6 bases and J 4 bases, leaving 12 bases between the germline ends. This chain's CDR3 is CASSFRGSYGYTF. CDR3 DNA sequence: TGTGCCAGCAGCTTTAGGGGTAGCTATGGCTACACCTTC.

This clone was seen just once. The chain recombines TRBV7-9 with TRBJ2-7; TRBD2 might be the D (7 bases). The CDR3 length is 11 residues. The V end was cut by 5 bases, the J end by 9 bases, with 11 bases between. Germline V gene sequence: CDR1 SEHNR, CDR2 FQNEAQ (reference sequence). CDR3 DNA sequence: TGTGCCAGCAGCGAGGGGGGGTGGCAGTACTTC. Encoded protein: CASSEGGWQYF. Variable domain in full (rest from reference TRBV7-9 and TRBJ2-7): DTGVSQNPRHKITKRGQNVTFRCDPISEHNRLYWYRQTLGQGPEFLTYFQNEAQLEKSRLLSDRFSAERPKGSFSTLEIQRTEQGDSAMYLCASSEGGWQYFGPGTRLTVT.

The rearrangement joins TRBV6-1 to TRBJ1-5; D gene ambiguous. Per germline, CDR1 MNHNS and CDR2 SASEGT. V lost 3 bases and J 2 bases, leaving 17 bases between the germline ends. The CDR3 is 17 residues long. The CDR3 bases are TGTGCCAGCAGTGAGGAGGGTATTAAGTGGGGCAATCAGCCCCAGCATTTT. Encoded protein: CASSEEGIKWGNQPQHF.

The rearrangement links TRBV2 to TRBJ2-5, with D unclear. Germline loops: CDR1 SNHLY, CDR2 FYNNEI. This CDR3 region has 11 residues. With 7 bases removed from V and 5 bases from J, the gap between germline ends came to 8 bases. The CDR3 loop reads CASNIGETQYF. As DNA, the CDR3 is TGTGCCAGCAACATTGGGGAGACCCAGTACTTC.

J is TRBJ2-3 and V is TRBV19, with D hard to call. This CDR3 spans 15 amino acids. From germline, CDR1 is LNHDA and CDR2 SQIVND (reference sequence). V was pared by 7 bases and J by 5 bases, with 19 bases between. The CDR3 region is CASTPSGGLRDTQYF. CDR3 nucleotide sequence: TGTGCCAGTACCCCCTCGGGCGGTCTCCGAGATACGCAGTATTTT.

This clone was detected once. The chain joins TRBV30 to TRBJ1-1, with 10 bases lining up with TRBD1. The CDR3 is made up of 13 amino acids. The V and J ends lost 4 bases and 5 bases, in that order; junction bases with no gene match: 4. The germline V gene encodes CDR1 GTSNPN and CDR2 SVGIG (reference sequence). Here the CDR3 DNA reads TGTGCCTGGAAATGGGACAGGGGAACTGAAGCTTTCTTT. As protein: CAWKWDRGTEAFF.

The chain combines TRBV2 with TRBJ1-2; TRBD1 might be the D (5 bases). V dropped 4 bases and J dropped 1 base, with 10 bases sitting between them. The CDR3 runs to 14 residues. The germline V gene has CDR1 SNHLY and CDR2 FYNNEI. The CDR3 is CASSAGVLNYGYTF. The CDR3 region has the DNA TGTGCCAGCAGTGCGGGGGTACTTAACTATGGCTACACCTTC.

In nucleotides, the CDR3 is TGCGCCAGCAGCATGACAGGCTTTGGAACAGATACGCAGTATTTT. Protein sequence: CASSMTGFGTDTQYF. The chain uses TRBV5-1 and TRBJ2-3; TRBD1 is a possible D gene (6 bases). Germline assignment: CDR1 SGHRS and CDR2 YFSETQ. Trimming took 4 bases from V and 3 from J, leaving 15 bases between them. The CDR3 covers 15 residues.

The J gene is TRBJ1-1, the V gene TRBV7-9, with 11 bases identical to TRBD1. V lost 6 bases, J lost 8 bases, and 8 bases stayed unmatched. The CDR3 contains 14 residues. Germline V gene sequence: CDR1 SEHNR, CDR2 FQNEAQ (reference sequence). The CDR3 loop reads CASRDGGQGAEAFF. The CDR3, as DNA: TGTGCCAGCAGGGATGGAGGACAGGGGGCCGAAGCTTTCTTT.

The sample holds a few counts of this clone. CDR3 sequence reads: CASSWSPGQGGHEQYF. The CDR3, as DNA: TGTGCCAGCAGTTGGTCACCGGGACAGGGGGGTCACGAGCAGTACTTC. The chain has TRBV27 and TRBJ2-7; TRBD1 agrees at 11 bases. Germline loops: CDR1 MNHEY, CDR2 SMNVEV (reference sequence). There are 16 residues in the CDR3. Unmatched junction bases numbered 10, after V lost 4 bases and J lost 5 bases.

V usage is TRBV5-8 and J usage is TRBJ1-1; D unresolved. The ends were cut back, 4 bases at V and 0 bases at J, with 16 bases in the middle. This CDR3 comprises 16 residues. CDR1 and CDR2 (germline): SGHTS, YDEGEE. This CDR3 reads CASSPPRETLNTEAFF. The CDR3 DNA follows: TGTGCCAGCAGCCCTCCTCGGGAAACTCTGAACACTGAAGCTTTCTTT.

V and J are TRBV4-1 and TRBJ2-7; D possibly corresponds to TRBD1 (5 bases). The V end lost 5 bases, the J end lost 5 bases, and 16 bases lay between the germline ends. The germline V gene encodes CDR1 MGHRA and CDR2 YSYEKL. The CDR3 is made up of 14 amino acids. CDR3 sequence: CASSSPSQGDEQYF. The CDR3 bases are TGCGCCAGCAGCTCGCCTAGTCAGGGTGACGAGCAGTACTTC.

The rearrangement uses TRBV7-3 and TRBJ2-5; maybe TRBD2 (5 bases). This CDR3 is built from 16 residues. From germline, CDR1 is SGHTA and CDR2 FQGTGA. Trimming took off 2 bases at V and 4 bases at J, with 17 bases between the two ends. The CDR3 loop reads CASSLGWRGSVETQYF. In nucleotides, the CDR3 is TGTGCCAGCAGCTTAGGTTGGAGAGGGTCCGTAGAGACCCAGTACTTC. Looking up the rest from reference TRBV7-3 and TRBJ2-5 gives the full variable domain: GAGVSQTPSNKVTEKGKYVELRCDPISGHTALYWYRQSLGQGPEFLIYFQGTGAADDSGLPNDRFFAVRPEGSVSTLKIQRTERGDSAVYLCASSLGWRGSVETQYFGPGTRLLVL.